The clone carrying this T cell receptor beta chain was counted a few times. The antigen remains unidentified. This entry comes from a study of T cells in Graves' hyperthyroidism and ophthalmopathy. Whole-study findings and limits: Progression to ophthalmopathy was predicted a median of about six months early. Ophthalmopathy was distinguished from stable hyperthyroidism by 13 V-J signatures.

Diagnoses were made from clinical symptoms, serum measures (thyroxine and TRAb), thyroid ultrasound and orbital computed tomography. From RNA transcripts, TCR beta CDR3 regions were amplified. A first-round RT-PCR of the TCR CDR3 used the HTBI primer set. TCRdb processed the multiplex PCR reads anew with MiXCR; each CDR3 protein has one entry. Of hundreds of thousands of distinct CDR3 sequences in the sample, 13% to 15% were seen once. This clonotype was sampled from a woman younger than 30 with Graves' hyperthyroidism. The sample comprised blood.

CDR3 loop: CSVEVGKISTDTQYF. The CDR3 DNA reads as TGCAGCGTTGAGGTGGGGAAGATTAGCACAGATACGCAGTATTTT. The rearrangement uses TRBV29-1 and TRBJ2-3; the D is unclear. V was shortened by 3 bases and J by 0 bases, with 13 bases between the two germline ends. This CDR3 comprises 15 residues. Germline loops: CDR1 SQVTM, CDR2 ANQGSEA.